Detailed here is one T cell receptor (beta chain). This entry belongs to a study of T-cell memory formation after mild COVID-19. The length of the CDR3 is 14 residues. CDR1 and CDR2 (germline): LNHNV, YYDKDF (reference sequence). Trimming shortened V by 4 bases and J by 2 bases, and 12 bases separated the two germline ends. TCRdb re-derived calls from the 5' RACE reads in MiXCR, one entry per CDR3 protein. The sample has 450,000 or so distinct CDR3 sequences, 20% seen once; the top ten hold about 8.1%. Input material: PBMCs or a T cell subset sorted from them (not recorded which). The source of this sequence is an adult woman who had mild COVID-19 (a few samples of this study predate the infection). Cell type and time point are not known. The rearrangement links TRBV15 to TRBJ2-7; D unresolved. The CDR3 bases are TGTGCCACCAGCATTCTGGGTCGCCCCTACGAGCAGTACTTC. Its protein product is CATSILGRPYEQYF.